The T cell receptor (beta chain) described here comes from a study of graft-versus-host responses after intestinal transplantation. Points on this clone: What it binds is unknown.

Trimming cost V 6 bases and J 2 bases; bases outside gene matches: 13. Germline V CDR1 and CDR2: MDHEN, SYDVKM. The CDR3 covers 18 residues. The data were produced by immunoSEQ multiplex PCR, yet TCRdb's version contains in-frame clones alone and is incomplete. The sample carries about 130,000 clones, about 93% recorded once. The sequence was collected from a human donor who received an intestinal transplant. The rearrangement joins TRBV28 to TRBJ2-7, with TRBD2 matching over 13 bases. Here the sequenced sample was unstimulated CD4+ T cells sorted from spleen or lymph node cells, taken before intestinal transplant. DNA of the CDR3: TGTGCCAGCAGGATGAGAGGACTAGCGGGAGCTAAGGCCTACGAGCAGTACTTC. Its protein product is CASRMRGLAGAKAYEQYF.